The entry below gives a single T cell receptor (beta chain) sequence along with its context. This entry is derived from a study of identical twins. TCRdb recomputed calls from the 5' RACE reads with MiXCR, one row per CDR3 protein. The repertoire holds roughly 250,000 distinct CDR3 sequences, about 7% seen once, with roughly 3.6% in the top ten. This CDR3 comprises 15 residues. Germline loops: CDR1 WSHSY, CDR2 SAAADI. Trimming took 6 bases from V and 6 from J; bases not matched to a gene: 10. The sample also formed part of further work on yellow fever vaccine responses in identical twins.

Sequencing used memory (CD45RO+) T cells sorted from blood. The receptor's source is a woman under 30 in good health. The J gene is TRBJ2-7, the V gene TRBV10-2; the match to TRBD1 covers 11 bases. CDR3 in DNA: TGCGCCAGCAGCAGATCTGGGACAGGGGGTGCCGAGCAGTACTTC. Its protein is CASSRSGTGGAEQYF.